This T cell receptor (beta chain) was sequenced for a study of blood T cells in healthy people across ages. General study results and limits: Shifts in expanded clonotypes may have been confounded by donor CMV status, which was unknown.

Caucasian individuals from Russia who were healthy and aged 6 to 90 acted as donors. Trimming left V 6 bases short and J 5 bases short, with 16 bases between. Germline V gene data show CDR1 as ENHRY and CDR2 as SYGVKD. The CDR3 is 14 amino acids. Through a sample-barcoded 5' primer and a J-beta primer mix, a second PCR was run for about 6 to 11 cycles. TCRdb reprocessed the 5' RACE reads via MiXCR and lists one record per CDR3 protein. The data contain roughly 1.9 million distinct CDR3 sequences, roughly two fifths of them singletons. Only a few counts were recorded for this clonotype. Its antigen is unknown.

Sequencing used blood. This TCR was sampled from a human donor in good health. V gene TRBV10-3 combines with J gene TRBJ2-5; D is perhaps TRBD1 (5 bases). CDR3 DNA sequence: TGTGCCATCAGCGTCCAGGGTAGTCCGGAGACCCAGTACTTC. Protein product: CAISVQGSPETQYF.